Included here is one T cell receptor (beta chain) sequence, with context. V lost 5 bases to trimming and J lost 6 bases, with 13 bases between them. Germline CDR1 and CDR2: SQVTM and ANQGSEA. The CDR3 totals 12 residues. PCR primers comprised 60 Vbeta and 13 Jbeta primers. This table comes from immunoSEQ multiplex PCR, and its TCRdb copy is limited to in-frame clones, with some not included. Reported are some 110,000 clones; the ten largest clones contain around 7%. This record belongs to a study of cytomegalovirus exposure and HLA in healthy donors. The sample taken for sequencing was PBMCs. This sequence was found in a man between 40 and 49 years old in good health and CMV-seropositive. V and J are TRBV29-1 and TRBJ1-1, with a weak D call TRBD1 (6 bases). As DNA, the CDR3 is TGCAGCGTTATGACAGGCCCTCCTGAAGCTTTCTTT. As protein: CSVMTGPPEAFF.